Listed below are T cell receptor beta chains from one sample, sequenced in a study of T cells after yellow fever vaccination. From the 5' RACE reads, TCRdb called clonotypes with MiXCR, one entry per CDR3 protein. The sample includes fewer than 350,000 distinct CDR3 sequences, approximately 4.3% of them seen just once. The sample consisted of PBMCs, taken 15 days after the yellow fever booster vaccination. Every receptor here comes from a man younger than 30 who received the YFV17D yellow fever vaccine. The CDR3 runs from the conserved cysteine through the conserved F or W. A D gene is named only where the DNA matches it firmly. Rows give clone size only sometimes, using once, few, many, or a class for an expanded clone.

CDR3 DNA: TGTGCCACCAGCAGAGGACTAGTTGGTTCCTACAATGAGCAGTTCTTC
CDR3 protein: CATSRGLVGSYNEQFF
CDR3 length: 16
J gene: TRBJ2-1
V gene: TRBV15
D gene: -
clone size: few

CDR3 DNA: TGTGCTAGTGGTGCCAGGACAGGAATAGAGACCCAGTACTTC
CDR3 protein: CASGARTGIETQYF
CDR3 length: 14
J gene: TRBJ2-5
V gene: TRBV12-5
D gene: TRBD1
clone size: many

CDR3 DNA: TGTGCTAGCAGCTTAGGTTTCCTAGCGGGTGAGCAGTTCTTC
CDR3 protein: CASSLGFLAGEQFF
CDR3 length: 14
J gene: TRBJ2-1
V gene: TRBV7-7
D gene: TRBD2
clone size: many

CDR3 DNA: TGTGCCAGCAGTACGGGACAGGGGATGGAAGGCTACACCTTC
CDR3 protein: CASSTGQGMEGYTF
CDR3 length: 14
J gene: TRBJ1-2
V gene: TRBV6-5
D gene: TRBD1
clone size: few

CDR3 DNA: TGTGCCAGCAGCTTATACGGGGGCGCCTTTACGGAACTAACGCAGTATTTT
CDR3 protein: CASSLYGGAFTELTQYF
CDR3 length: 17
J gene: TRBJ2-3
V gene: TRBV7-9
D gene: -
clone size: -

CDR3 DNA: TGTGCCAGCAGCAAAGGGACATACGAGCAGTACTTC
CDR3 protein: CASSKGTYEQYF
CDR3 length: 12
J gene: TRBJ2-7
V gene: TRBV21-1
D gene: -
clone size: many

CDR3 DNA: TGTGCCAGCACCGATTCTAATTCGTACAATGAGCAGTTCTTC
CDR3 protein: CASTDSNSYNEQFF
CDR3 length: 14
J gene: TRBJ2-1
V gene: TRBV6-6
D gene: -
clone size: -

CDR3 DNA: TGCGCCAGCAGCCAAGATCCAGGGGGCGACTATGGCTACACCTTC
CDR3 protein: CASSQDPGGDYGYTF
CDR3 length: 15
J gene: TRBJ1-2
V gene: TRBV4-1
D gene: TRBD1
clone size: -

CDR3 DNA: TGTGCCAGCAGTTACGGGACAGGGGGCCAGCCCCAGCATTTT
CDR3 protein: CASSYGTGGQPQHF
CDR3 length: 14
J gene: TRBJ1-5
V gene: TRBV6-6
D gene: TRBD1
clone size: few

CDR3 DNA: TGTGCCAGCAGAAGAAGACTAGCGACGATCGCAGATACGCAGTATTTT
CDR3 protein: CASRRRLATIADTQYF
CDR3 length: 16
J gene: TRBJ2-3
V gene: TRBV12-3/TRBV12-4
D gene: TRBD2
clone size: -

CDR3 DNA: TGTGCCAGCAGCAATCTGACGGGAAATAATTCACCCCTCCACTTT
CDR3 protein: CASSNLTGNNSPLHF
CDR3 length: 15
J gene: TRBJ1-6
V gene: TRBV7-9
D gene: -
clone size: many

CDR3 DNA: TGCGCCAGCAGCTCCGGACTAGCCTCTAGCACAGATACGCAGTATTTT
CDR3 protein: CASSSGLASSTDTQYF
CDR3 length: 16
J gene: TRBJ2-3
V gene: TRBV5-1
D gene: TRBD2
clone size: many

CDR3 DNA: TGTGCCACCAGCAGAGGTAGGGATCACGAGCAGTACTTC
CDR3 protein: CATSRGRDHEQYF
CDR3 length: 13
J gene: TRBJ2-7
V gene: TRBV15
D gene: -
clone size: -

CDR3 DNA: TGCGCCAGCAGCCGCCTTCCAGAAGAGACCCAGTACTTC
CDR3 protein: CASSRLPEETQYF
CDR3 length: 13
J gene: TRBJ2-5
V gene: TRBV5-1
D gene: -
clone size: few

CDR3 DNA: TGTGCCAGCAGTTACTCGGGGGTTGGCTACACCTTC
CDR3 protein: CASSYSGVGYTF
CDR3 length: 12
J gene: TRBJ1-2
V gene: TRBV6-5
D gene: -
clone size: once

CDR3 DNA: TGCAGTGCTAGAGGAAGGGGGAGGGACTATGGCTACACCTTC
CDR3 protein: CSARGRGRDYGYTF
CDR3 length: 14
J gene: TRBJ1-2
V gene: TRBV20-1
D gene: -
clone size: few

CDR3 DNA: TGTGCCAGCTCACCATCGGGACAGGGGCTTCCCTACGAGCAGTACTTC
CDR3 protein: CASSPSGQGLPYEQYF
CDR3 length: 16
J gene: TRBJ2-7
V gene: TRBV18
D gene: TRBD1
clone size: many

CDR3 DNA: TGTGCCAGCGGGCGGGACAGCTCCTACAATGAGCAGTTCTTC
CDR3 protein: CASGRDSSYNEQFF
CDR3 length: 14
J gene: TRBJ2-1
V gene: TRBV6-5
D gene: -
clone size: many

CDR3 DNA: TGCAGTGCTAGAGATGGCATGAACACTGAAGCTTTCTTT
CDR3 protein: CSARDGMNTEAFF
CDR3 length: 13
J gene: TRBJ1-1
V gene: TRBV20-1
D gene: -
clone size: many

CDR3 DNA: TGTGCCAGCAGCGCCGGGGGGGGCGAGCAGTACTTC
CDR3 protein: CASSAGGGEQYF
CDR3 length: 12
J gene: TRBJ2-7
V gene: TRBV9
D gene: TRBD2
clone size: many

CDR3 DNA: TGTGCCAGCAGCCCAGGGCCGGGAACTGAGACCCAGTACTTC
CDR3 protein: CASSPGPGTETQYF
CDR3 length: 14
J gene: TRBJ2-5
V gene: TRBV7-3
D gene: -
clone size: many

CDR3 DNA: TGTGCCAGCAGCTTAGGACCCCCTCCCGGGACAGGGGTGGAAGGCTACACCTTC
CDR3 protein: CASSLGPPPGTGVEGYTF
CDR3 length: 18
J gene: TRBJ1-2
V gene: TRBV7-2
D gene: TRBD1
clone size: many

CDR3 DNA: TGTGCCAGCAGCTTGGGGGCGGGAAATAGCAATCAGCCCCAGCATTTT
CDR3 protein: CASSLGAGNSNQPQHF
CDR3 length: 16
J gene: TRBJ1-5
V gene: TRBV7-8
D gene: -
clone size: many

CDR3 DNA: TGTGCCAGTAGTATGGCGAGACGGGGCACAGATACGCAGTATTTT
CDR3 protein: CASSMARRGTDTQYF
CDR3 length: 15
J gene: TRBJ2-3
V gene: TRBV19
D gene: -
clone size: -

CDR3 DNA: TGCAGTGCTAGTCCAGGTTCTGGAAACACCATATATTTT
CDR3 protein: CSASPGSGNTIYF
CDR3 length: 13
J gene: TRBJ1-3
V gene: TRBV20-1
D gene: -
clone size: many

CDR3 DNA: TGTGCCACCGGACTCGACTACAATGAGCAGTTCTTC
CDR3 protein: CATGLDYNEQFF
CDR3 length: 12
J gene: TRBJ2-1
V gene: TRBV10-3
D gene: -
clone size: many

CDR3 DNA: TGCAGTGCTAGAGTCGGTAACTATGGCTACACCTTC
CDR3 protein: CSARVGNYGYTF
CDR3 length: 12
J gene: TRBJ1-2
V gene: TRBV20-1
D gene: -
clone size: -

CDR3 DNA: TGCGCCAGCAGCGGAATGACTAGCGGGGGAAACAATGAGCAGTTCTTC
CDR3 protein: CASSGMTSGGNNEQFF
CDR3 length: 16
J gene: TRBJ2-1
V gene: TRBV5-1
D gene: TRBD2
clone size: few

CDR3 DNA: TGTGCCAGCAGTCCCAAGACTAGCGGGGCGCAGTATTTT
CDR3 protein: CASSPKTSGAQYF
CDR3 length: 13
J gene: TRBJ2-3
V gene: TRBV12-3/TRBV12-4
D gene: TRBD2
clone size: many

CDR3 DNA: TGCAGTGCTAGAGACCGGTTCCTGCCCTACGAGCAGTACTTC
CDR3 protein: CSARDRFLPYEQYF
CDR3 length: 14
J gene: TRBJ2-7
V gene: TRBV20-1
D gene: -
clone size: many

CDR3 DNA: TGCGCCAGCAGCTTGGGAAGGGGGGTCGACGAGCAGTACTTC
CDR3 protein: CASSLGRGVDEQYF
CDR3 length: 14
J gene: TRBJ2-7
V gene: TRBV5-1
D gene: -
clone size: -

CDR3 DNA: TGTGCCAGCAGTTACCTTGGCGGGGGGGACGAGCAGTACTTC
CDR3 protein: CASSYLGGGDEQYF
CDR3 length: 14
J gene: TRBJ2-7
V gene: TRBV6-5
D gene: TRBD2
clone size: many

CDR3 DNA: TGTGCCAGCAGTCCAGCACCAGGGAATTGGCTCGGAGAGACCCAGTACTTC
CDR3 protein: CASSPAPGNWLGETQYF
CDR3 length: 17
J gene: TRBJ2-5
V gene: TRBV7-9
D gene: -
clone size: -

CDR3 DNA: TGCAGCCCCTGGGGTATAGGGGGGAACACTGAAGCTTTCTTT
CDR3 protein: CSPWGIGGNTEAFF
CDR3 length: 14
J gene: TRBJ1-1
V gene: TRBV29-1
D gene: -
clone size: few

CDR3 DNA: TGCGCCAGCAGCCCGGGCGTCGCGGACAAGTACACAGATACGCAGTATTTT
CDR3 protein: CASSPGVADKYTDTQYF
CDR3 length: 17
J gene: TRBJ2-3
V gene: TRBV4-3
D gene: -
clone size: few

CDR3 DNA: TGCGCCAGCAGCCAAACAGGCAACAATCAGCCCCAGCATTTT
CDR3 protein: CASSQTGNNQPQHF
CDR3 length: 14
J gene: TRBJ1-5
V gene: TRBV4-1
D gene: -
clone size: few

CDR3 DNA: TGTGCCAGCAGCCCTTTGACAGGGGGTTCCTACAATGAGCAGTTCTTC
CDR3 protein: CASSPLTGGSYNEQFF
CDR3 length: 16
J gene: TRBJ2-1
V gene: TRBV5-5
D gene: TRBD1
clone size: many

CDR3 DNA: TGTGCCAGCAGTTCCCCGGGACAGGGCCTCCAAGAGACCCAGTACTTC
CDR3 protein: CASSSPGQGLQETQYF
CDR3 length: 16
J gene: TRBJ2-5
V gene: TRBV12-3/TRBV12-4
D gene: TRBD1
clone size: many

CDR3 DNA: TGCGCCAGCAGCCAGACCCTGCTAGGGGGTTTTGGGGCCAACGTCCTGACTTTC
CDR3 protein: CASSQTLLGGFGANVLTF
CDR3 length: 18
J gene: TRBJ2-6
V gene: TRBV4-3
D gene: -
clone size: many

CDR3 DNA: TGTGCCAGCAGCTCCGCTGCGGGAGGGAATGAGCAGTTCTTC
CDR3 protein: CASSSAAGGNEQFF
CDR3 length: 14
J gene: TRBJ2-1
V gene: TRBV5-4
D gene: TRBD2
clone size: -

CDR3 DNA: TGTGCCAGCTCCAGGACAGGCACCTACACTGAAGCTTTCTTT
CDR3 protein: CASSRTGTYTEAFF
CDR3 length: 14
J gene: TRBJ1-1
V gene: TRBV18
D gene: TRBD1
clone size: -

CDR3 DNA: TGTGCCAGCAGCTTTGCTGGGGCCAACGTCCTGACTTTC
CDR3 protein: CASSFAGANVLTF
CDR3 length: 13
J gene: TRBJ2-6
V gene: TRBV7-3
D gene: -
clone size: -

CDR3 DNA: TGTGCCAGCAGCTTAGTGGCAGCTTCTAACTATGGCTACACCTTC
CDR3 protein: CASSLVAASNYGYTF
CDR3 length: 15
J gene: TRBJ1-2
V gene: TRBV11-2
D gene: -
clone size: many

CDR3 DNA: TGCGCCAGCAGCCAGCCCAGCGGGGGTAGGAATGAGCAGTTCTTC
CDR3 protein: CASSQPSGGRNEQFF
CDR3 length: 15
J gene: TRBJ2-1
V gene: TRBV4-3
D gene: TRBD2
clone size: many

CDR3 DNA: TGTGCCAGCAGGGGCGGCAGAGAAGCTTTCTTT
CDR3 protein: CASRGGREAFF
CDR3 length: 11
J gene: TRBJ1-1
V gene: TRBV12-3/TRBV12-4
D gene: -
clone size: many

CDR3 DNA: TGTGCCAGCAGCTTAGGGTCTAGGGGGACTAGCCTAAGTGAGCAGTTCTTC
CDR3 protein: CASSLGSRGTSLSEQFF
CDR3 length: 17
J gene: TRBJ2-1
V gene: TRBV13
D gene: TRBD2
clone size: few

CDR3 DNA: TGTGCCAGCAGTTACTCGAGGGGGACTGAAGCTTTCTTT
CDR3 protein: CASSYSRGTEAFF
CDR3 length: 13
J gene: TRBJ1-1
V gene: TRBV6-5
D gene: -
clone size: many

CDR3 DNA: TGTGCCACCAGTGATTCTCTAGCGAGGGAGCAGTTCTTC
CDR3 protein: CATSDSLAREQFF
CDR3 length: 13
J gene: TRBJ2-1
V gene: TRBV24-1
D gene: -
clone size: few

CDR3 DNA: TGTGCCACTACGGGGGGGGGACAGTACGCCGGGGAGCTGTTTTTT
CDR3 protein: CATTGGGQYAGELFF
CDR3 length: 15
J gene: TRBJ2-2
V gene: TRBV6-5
D gene: -
clone size: many

CDR3 DNA: TGTGCCAGCAGCCCCGTACCGGGGGGTGCACCCTACGAGCAGTACTTC
CDR3 protein: CASSPVPGGAPYEQYF
CDR3 length: 16
J gene: TRBJ2-7
V gene: TRBV5-4
D gene: TRBD2
clone size: few

CDR3 DNA: TGCAGTGCTAGCCTAAACTCCTACAATGAGCAGTTCTTC
CDR3 protein: CSASLNSYNEQFF
CDR3 length: 13
J gene: TRBJ2-1
V gene: TRBV20-1
D gene: -
clone size: few

CDR3 DNA: TGTGCCAGCGCCTCCGGGACTAACTATGGCTACACCTTC
CDR3 protein: CASASGTNYGYTF
CDR3 length: 13
J gene: TRBJ1-2
V gene: TRBV6-1
D gene: -
clone size: -

CDR3 DNA: TGTGCCACCAGTGACCTGGGACTAGCGGGGGGGATGGAGACCCAGTACTTC
CDR3 protein: CATSDLGLAGGMETQYF
CDR3 length: 17
J gene: TRBJ2-5
V gene: TRBV24-1
D gene: TRBD2
clone size: many

CDR3 DNA: TGCAGTGCTAGTTCACCCCAATCTGGAAACACCATATATTTT
CDR3 protein: CSASSPQSGNTIYF
CDR3 length: 14
J gene: TRBJ1-3
V gene: TRBV20-1
D gene: -
clone size: many

CDR3 DNA: TGTGCCAGCAGCTTGACAGGGTGGGTCGAGCAGTACTTC
CDR3 protein: CASSLTGWVEQYF
CDR3 length: 13
J gene: TRBJ2-7
V gene: TRBV7-2
D gene: TRBD1
clone size: many

CDR3 DNA: TGTGCCAGCAGGCGATGGGCGGGGAATTACAATGAGCAGTTCTTC
CDR3 protein: CASRRWAGNYNEQFF
CDR3 length: 15
J gene: TRBJ2-1
V gene: TRBV4-2
D gene: -
clone size: many

CDR3 DNA: TGTGCCAGCAGTCTTCCGGACAGGGCCGACAATGAGCAGTTCTTC
CDR3 protein: CASSLPDRADNEQFF
CDR3 length: 15
J gene: TRBJ2-1
V gene: TRBV7-6
D gene: TRBD1
clone size: few